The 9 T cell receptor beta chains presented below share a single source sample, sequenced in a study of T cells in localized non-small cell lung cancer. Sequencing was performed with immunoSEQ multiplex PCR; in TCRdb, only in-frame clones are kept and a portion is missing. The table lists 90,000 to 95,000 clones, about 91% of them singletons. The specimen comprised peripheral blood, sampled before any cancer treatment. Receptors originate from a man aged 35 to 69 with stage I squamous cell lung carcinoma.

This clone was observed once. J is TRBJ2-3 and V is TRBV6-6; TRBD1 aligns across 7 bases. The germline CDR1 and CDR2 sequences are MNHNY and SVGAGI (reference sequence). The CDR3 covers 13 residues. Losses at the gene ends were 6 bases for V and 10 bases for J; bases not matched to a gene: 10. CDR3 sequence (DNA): TGTGCCAGCAGAACAGGGGTAGGGGTTGCGCAGTATTTT. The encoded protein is CASRTGVGVAQYF.

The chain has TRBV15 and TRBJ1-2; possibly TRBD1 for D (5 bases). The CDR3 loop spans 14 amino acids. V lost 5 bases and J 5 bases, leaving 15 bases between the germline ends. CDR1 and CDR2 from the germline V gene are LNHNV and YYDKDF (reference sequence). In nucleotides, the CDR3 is TGTGCCACCAGCCCCGCCCAGGGAGGGTATGGCTACACCTTC. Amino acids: CATSPAQGGYGYTF.

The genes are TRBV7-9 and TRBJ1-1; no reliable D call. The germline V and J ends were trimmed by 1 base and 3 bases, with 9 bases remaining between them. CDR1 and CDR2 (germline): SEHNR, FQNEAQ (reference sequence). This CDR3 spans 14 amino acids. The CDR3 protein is CASSLGGLDTEAFF. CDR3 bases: TGTGCCAGCAGCTTAGGGGGTTTAGACACTGAAGCTTTCTTT.

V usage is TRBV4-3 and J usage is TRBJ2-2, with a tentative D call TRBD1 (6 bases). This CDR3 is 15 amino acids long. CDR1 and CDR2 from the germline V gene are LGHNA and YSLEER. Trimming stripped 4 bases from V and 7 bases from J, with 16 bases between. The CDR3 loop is CASSRMGAQGGELFF. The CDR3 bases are TGCGCCAGCAGCCGGATGGGGGCGCAAGGCGGGGAGCTGTTTTTT.

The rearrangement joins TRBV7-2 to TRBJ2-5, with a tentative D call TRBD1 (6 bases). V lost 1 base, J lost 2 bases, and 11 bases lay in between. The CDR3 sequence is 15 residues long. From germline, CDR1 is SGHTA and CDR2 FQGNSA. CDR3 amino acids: CASSLGTGWQETQYF. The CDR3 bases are TGTGCCAGCAGCTTAGGTACAGGGTGGCAAGAGACCCAGTACTTC.

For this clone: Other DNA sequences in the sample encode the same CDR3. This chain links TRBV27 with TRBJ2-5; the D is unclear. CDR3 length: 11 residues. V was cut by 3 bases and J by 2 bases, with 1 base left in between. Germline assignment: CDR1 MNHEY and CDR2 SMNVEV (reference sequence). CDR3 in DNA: TGTGCCAGCAGTTTGCAAGAGACCCAGTACTTC. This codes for CASSLQETQYF.

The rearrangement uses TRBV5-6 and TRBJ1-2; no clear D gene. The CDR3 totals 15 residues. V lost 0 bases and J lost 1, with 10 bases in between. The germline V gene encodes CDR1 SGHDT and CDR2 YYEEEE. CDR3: CASSLGAAYNYGYTF. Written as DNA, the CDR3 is TGTGCCAGCAGCTTGGGGGCCGCCTATAACTATGGCTACACCTTC.

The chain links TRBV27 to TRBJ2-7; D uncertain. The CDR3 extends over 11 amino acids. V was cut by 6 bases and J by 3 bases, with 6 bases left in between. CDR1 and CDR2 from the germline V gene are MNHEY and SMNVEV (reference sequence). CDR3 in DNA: TGTGCCAGCAGGGTCCACTACGAGCAGTACTTC. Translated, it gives CASRVHYEQYF.

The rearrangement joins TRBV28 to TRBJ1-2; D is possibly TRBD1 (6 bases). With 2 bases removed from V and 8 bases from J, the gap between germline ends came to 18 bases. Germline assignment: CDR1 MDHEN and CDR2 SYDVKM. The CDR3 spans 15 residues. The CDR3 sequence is CASSLGGLGTIGYTF. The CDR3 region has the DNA TGTGCCAGCAGTTTAGGGGGGCTCGGGACCATCGGCTACACCTTC.